The 19 T cell receptor beta chains presented below share a single source sample, sequenced in a study of blood T cell repertoires in COVID-19. The protocol was immunoSEQ multiplex PCR, while the TCRdb copy is restricted to in-frame clones and leaves out a portion. The sample yields roughly 49,000 clones, around 84% seen once. Sample: peripheral blood. The receptors stem from a man older than 75 with active COVID-19.

V usage is TRBV6-5 and J usage is TRBJ2-5, with D perhaps matching TRBD2 (5 bases). Germline assignment: CDR1 MNHEY and CDR2 SVGAGI. V was cut by 0 bases and J by 3 bases, with 8 bases left in between. CDR3 length: 14 residues. The chain's CDR3 is CASSYSGVKETQYF. CDR3 in DNA: TGTGCCAGCAGTTACTCGGGAGTAAAAGAGACCCAGTACTTC.

This clone was observed a few times. The rearrangement uses TRBV9 and TRBJ2-7; 8 nucleotides line up with TRBD2. V was clipped by 1 base and J by 3 bases; unmatched bases: 9. Germline V gene sequence: CDR1 SGDLS, CDR2 YYNGEE. The CDR3 runs 16 residues. The CDR3 here is CASSVSGGAQGYEQYF. The DNA of the CDR3 is TGTGCCAGCAGCGTATCCGGGGGGGCGCAAGGCTACGAGCAGTACTTC. Full variable domain (missing parts from reference TRBV9 and TRBJ2-7): DSGVTQTPKHLITATGQRVTLRCSPRSGDLSVYWYQQSLDQGLQFLIQYYNGEERAKGNILERFSAQQFPDLHSELNLSSLELGDSALYFCASSVSGGAQGYEQYFGPGTRLTVT.

The chain has TRBV10-3 and TRBJ2-3; weak D call: TRBD2 (6 bases). Germline loops: CDR1 ENHRY, CDR2 SYGVKD. The length of the CDR3 is 15 residues. Deletions cut 2 bases from V and 3 bases from J, with 12 bases between. Here the CDR3 DNA reads TGTGCCATCAGTGAGGGGGGGATTAATACAGATACGCAGTATTTT. It encodes CAISEGGINTDTQYF.

The chain combines TRBV6-5 with TRBJ2-7; the D gene is possibly TRBD1 (6 bases). Trimming took 3 bases from V and 0 from J, leaving 15 bases between them. CDR3 length: 16 residues. Germline-derived CDR1 and CDR2 are MNHEY and SVGAGI. The CDR3 DNA follows: TGTGCCAGCAGTTATCAACCCACAGGGAGCTCCTACGAGCAGTACTTC. This encodes CASSYQPTGSSYEQYF.

This rearrangement joins TRBV7-9 to TRBJ2-5, with 8 bases identical to TRBD1. J gave up 4 bases and V 5 bases, and 9 bases lay outside the gene matches. Germline V gives CDR1 SEHNR, CDR2 FQNEAQ (reference sequence). The CDR3 extends over 15 amino acids. CDR3 bases: TGTGCCAGCAGCCTACGCGGGACAGGTGGAGAGACCCAGTACTTC. Translating it yields CASSLRGTGGETQYF.

CDR3 sequence reads: CASSNRDRGGEQYF. For the CDR3, the DNA is TGTGCCAGCAGTAACCGGGACAGGGGGGGTGAGCAGTACTTC. This sequence joins TRBV6-2 or TRBV6-3 and TRBJ2-7; 11 nucleotides align to TRBD1. The germline V gene encodes CDR1 MNHEY and CDR2 SVGEGT. V was clipped by 5 bases and J by 7 bases; unmatched bases: 7. This CDR3 has 14 residues.

The rearrangement uses TRBV5-1 and TRBJ2-7, with TRBD1 identical over 8 bases. The trim removed 2 bases at V and 3 bases at J, leaving 4 bases unmatched. The V gene's germline CDR1 is SGHRS and CDR2 YFSETQ. This CDR3 comprises 14 residues. The CDR3: CASSFNRGFYEQYF. CDR3 nucleotides: TGCGCCAGCAGCTTCAACAGGGGGTTCTACGAGCAGTACTTC.

The rearrangement uses TRBV27 and TRBJ2-6; perhaps TRBD1 as D (5 bases). V lost 0 bases to trimming and J lost 12 bases, with 9 bases between them. Germline assignment: CDR1 MNHEY and CDR2 SMNVEV (reference sequence). This CDR3 region has 13 residues. The CDR3 sequence is CASSLSQGGVLTF. CDR3 DNA: TGTGCCAGCAGTTTATCGCAGGGCGGCGTCCTGACTTTC.

This rearrangement joins TRBV5-1 to TRBJ2-1; 9 nucleotides match TRBD1. The CDR3 length is 15 residues. With 2 bases clipped from V and 9 bases from J, the junction kept 9 bases outside the gene matches. Germline V gene sequence: CDR1 SGHRS, CDR2 YFSETQ. The CDR3 loop is CASSLKLTGGSEQFF. The CDR3 coding sequence is TGCGCCAGCAGCTTAAAACTTACAGGGGGCTCTGAGCAGTTCTTC.

V and J are TRBV4-3 and TRBJ2-3, with TRBD2 matching over 7 bases. Germline loops: CDR1 LGHNA, CDR2 YSLEER. The V and J ends lost 0 bases and 3 bases, in that order; junction bases with no gene match: 6. The CDR3 sequence is 16 residues long. The CDR3 reads CASSQDAGVMTDTQYF. The CDR3 DNA is TGCGCCAGCAGCCAAGATGCGGGAGTAATGACAGATACGCAGTATTTT.

The chain carries TRBV28 and TRBJ1-1; D unclear. The CDR3 loop spans 14 amino acids. Trimming cost V 7 bases and J 3 bases, with 15 bases left between them. In germline, CDR1 is MDHEN, CDR2 SYDVKM. Here the CDR3 reads CASIEGGSDTEAFF. The CDR3 DNA reads TGTGCCAGCATAGAGGGAGGTTCGGACACTGAAGCTTTCTTT.

The chain has TRBV19 and TRBJ2-7; D possibly corresponds to TRBD2 (5 bases). The CDR3 loop spans 12 amino acids. Germline lookup yields CDR1 LNHDA and CDR2 SQIVND (reference sequence). V was shortened by 3 bases and J by 5 bases, with 8 bases between the two germline ends. The CDR3 bases are TGTGCCAGTAGTATGAGGGTTGACGAGCAGTACTTC. Translating gives CASSMRVDEQYF.

V gene TRBV19 combines with J gene TRBJ2-1; 14 bases align to TRBD2. CDR3 length: 17 residues. Germline CDR1 is LNHDA and CDR2 is SQIVND (reference sequence). The J segment lost 8 bases and the V segment lost 1 base, leaving 7 bases of the junction unmatched. Here the CDR3 DNA reads TGTGCCAGTAGTATAGGGGGACTAGCGGGAGTTTCGGATGAGCAGTTCTTC. Encoded protein: CASSIGGLAGVSDEQFF.

This chain links TRBV14 with TRBJ1-1; D is uncertain. Trimming took off 0 bases at V and 3 bases at J, with 23 bases between the two ends. CDR1 and CDR2 (germline): SGHDN, FVKESK. The CDR3 is 19 amino acids. The CDR3 region is CASSQEDRQRITDDTEAFF. DNA of the CDR3: TGTGCCAGCAGCCAAGAAGACCGGCAGCGGATAACAGATGACACTGAAGCTTTCTTT. Based on the CDR3 plus reference TRBV14 and TRBJ1-1, the full variable domain is EAGVTQFPSHSVIEKGQTVTLRCDPISGHDNLYWYRRVMGKEIKFLLHFVKESKQDESGMPNNRFLAERTGGTYSTLKVQPAELEDSGVYFCASSQEDRQRITDDTEAFFGQGTRLTVV.

The CDR3 sequence is CASSQSPGVAHEQYF. The DNA for the CDR3 is TGTGCCAGCAGCCAATCGCCAGGGGTGGCCCACGAGCAGTACTTC. The chain recombines TRBV3-1 (or the pseudogene TRBV3-2) with TRBJ2-7, with a weak D call TRBD1 (6 bases). The germline V gene has CDR1 LGHDT and CDR2 YNNKEL (reference sequence). CDR3 size: 15 residues. The V and J ends lost 2 bases and 5 bases respectively, with 16 bases between them.

The chain carries TRBV30 and TRBJ2-5, with D perhaps matching TRBD2 (6 bases). The CDR3 spans 17 residues. Deletions cut 0 bases from V and 3 bases from J, with 20 bases between. CDR1 and CDR2 (germline): GTSNPN, SVGIG (reference sequence). The DNA for the CDR3 is TGTGCCTGGAGTGTAAAGATCCTAGCGTTGTCAAAAGAGACCCAGTACTTC. Protein sequence: CAWSVKILALSKETQYF.

The chain carries TRBV5-4 and TRBJ1-6, with D possibly being TRBD1 (6 bases). This CDR3 has 15 residues. CDR1 and CDR2 (germline): SGHNT, YYREEE (reference sequence). Trimming left V 4 bases short and J 9 bases short, with 17 bases between. CDR3: CASSRNRDPGSPLHF. The CDR3 DNA reads as TGTGCCAGCAGCAGAAACAGGGACCCGGGTTCACCCCTCCACTTT.

V usage is TRBV5-6 and J usage is TRBJ2-7; 11 positions match TRBD2. The V gene end was trimmed by 2 bases and the J gene end by 7 bases; junction bases not matched to a gene: 5. CDR3 length: 14 residues. CDR1 is SGHDT and CDR2 is YYEEEE in the germline V gene. The DNA for the CDR3 is TGTGCCAGCAGCTTAGGACTAGCGGGTTGGGAGCAGTACTTC. Protein product: CASSLGLAGWEQYF.

J is TRBJ1-5 and V is TRBV28; TRBD1 agrees at 7 bases. Germline-derived CDR1 and CDR2 are MDHEN and SYDVKM. CDR3 length equals 11 residues. Trimming removed 3 bases from V and 14 bases from J; junction bases left unmatched: 4. CDR3 residues: CASSFADREHF. In DNA form, the CDR3 reads TGTGCCAGCAGTTTCGCCGACAGGGAGCATTTT.